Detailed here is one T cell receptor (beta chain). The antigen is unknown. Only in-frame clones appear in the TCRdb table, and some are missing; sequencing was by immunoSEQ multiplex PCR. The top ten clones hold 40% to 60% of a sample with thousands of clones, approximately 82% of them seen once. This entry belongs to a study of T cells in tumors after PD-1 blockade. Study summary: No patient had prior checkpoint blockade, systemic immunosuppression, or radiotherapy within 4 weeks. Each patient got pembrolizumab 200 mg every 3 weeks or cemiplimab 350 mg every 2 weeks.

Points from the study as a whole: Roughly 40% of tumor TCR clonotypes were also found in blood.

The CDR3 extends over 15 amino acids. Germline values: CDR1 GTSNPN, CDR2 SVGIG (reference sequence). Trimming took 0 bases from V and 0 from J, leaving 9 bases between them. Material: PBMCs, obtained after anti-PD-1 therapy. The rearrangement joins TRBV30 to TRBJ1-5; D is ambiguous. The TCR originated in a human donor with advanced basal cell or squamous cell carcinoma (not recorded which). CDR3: CAWSVTGVSNQPQHF. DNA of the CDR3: TGTGCCTGGAGTGTTACTGGGGTTAGCAATCAGCCCCAGCATTTT.